This TCR beta chain is drawn from a study of cytomegalovirus exposure and HLA in healthy donors. Study at large: There were some 410 genotyped donors. Of these, roughly 86% fell in the genetic ancestry cluster associated with self-reported Caucasian donors. Study-level findings and limits: A few CMV-associated chains proved CMV antigen-specific in vitro. Per published accounts, TCR beta sequences correctly predicted the HLA-A and HLA-B alleles of most subjects. Per a later analysis, HLA-associated TCR beta chains showed more clonal expansion than other, equally common TCR beta chains.

As regards this clone: Its antigen remains unidentified.

The CDR3 consists of 16 residues. Deletions cut 6 bases from V and 2 bases from J, with 19 bases between. CDR1 and CDR2 from the germline V gene are SGHKS and YYEKEE (reference sequence). With 60 Vbeta and 13 Jbeta primers, the PCR was carried out. Clones were read by immunoSEQ multiplex PCR, and TCRdb kept only the in-frame ones, dropping some. The top ten hold around 1.4% of the sample, which has about 160,000 clones, roughly four fifths seen once. Sequenced material: PBMCs. This chain joins TRBV5-5 and TRBJ2-3; a possible D gene is TRBD2 (6 bases). This clonotype was obtained from a man in his 60s in good health and CMV-seronegative. CDR3 nucleotide sequence: TGTGCCAGCATCCCAACACGGGGGATAGCCACAGATACGCAGTATTTT. This translates into CASIPTRGIATDTQYF.